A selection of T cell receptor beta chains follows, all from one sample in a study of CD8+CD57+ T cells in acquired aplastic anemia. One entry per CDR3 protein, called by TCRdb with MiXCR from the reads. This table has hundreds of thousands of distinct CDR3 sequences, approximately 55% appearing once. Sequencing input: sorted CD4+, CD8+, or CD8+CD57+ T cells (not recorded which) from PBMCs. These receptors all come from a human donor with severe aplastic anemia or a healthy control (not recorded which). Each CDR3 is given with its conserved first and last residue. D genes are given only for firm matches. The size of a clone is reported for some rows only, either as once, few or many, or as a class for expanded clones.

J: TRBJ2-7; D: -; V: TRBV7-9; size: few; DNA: TGTGCCAGCAGCTCCGCGGGGTCAATCGGGCAGTACTTC; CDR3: CASSSAGSIGQYF
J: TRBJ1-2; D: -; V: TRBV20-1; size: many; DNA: TGCAGTGCTAGACCCCGGGGAGACTATGGCTACACCTTC; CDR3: CSARPRGDYGYTF
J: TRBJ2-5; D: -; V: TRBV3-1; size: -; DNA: TGTGCCAGCAGCCAACCGGACTCAAGGGAGACCCAGTACTTC; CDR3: CASSQPDSRETQYF
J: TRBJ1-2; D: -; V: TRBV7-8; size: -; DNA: TGTGCCAGCAGTCCCTGGATAGGAAATGGCTACACCTTC; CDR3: CASSPWIGNGYTF
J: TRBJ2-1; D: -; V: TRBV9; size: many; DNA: TGTGCCAGCAGCGTAGGAGGCTCCTACAATGAGCAGTTCTTC; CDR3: CASSVGGSYNEQFF
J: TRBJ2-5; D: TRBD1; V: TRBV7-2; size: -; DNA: TGTGCCAGCAGTGATGGACAGGGGGCAGGAGAGACCCAGTACTTC; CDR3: CASSDGQGAGETQYF
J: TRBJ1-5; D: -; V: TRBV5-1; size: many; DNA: TGCGCCAGCAGCTCGGGACTTACCAATCAGCCCCAGCATTTT; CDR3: CASSSGLTNQPQHF
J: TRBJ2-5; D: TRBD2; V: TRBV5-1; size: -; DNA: TGCGCCAGCAGCTCTGGGGCGGCGGGGGGAGAGACCCAGTACTTC; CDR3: CASSSGAAGGETQYF
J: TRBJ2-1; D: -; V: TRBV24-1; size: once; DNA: TGTGCCACCAGTAGGAGTAGCGTATACAATGAGCAGTTCTTC; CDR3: CATSRSSVYNEQFF
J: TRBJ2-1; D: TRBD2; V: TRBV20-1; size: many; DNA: TGCAGTGCTAGAGACCCACAATCTAGCGGGGGCACCAACAATGAGCAGTTCTTC; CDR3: CSARDPQSSGGTNNEQFF
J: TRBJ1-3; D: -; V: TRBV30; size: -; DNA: TGTGCCTGGACAGGGTCCGGAAACACCATATATTTT; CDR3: CAWTGSGNTIYF
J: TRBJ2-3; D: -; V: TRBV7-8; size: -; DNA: TGTGCCATCGCCCTTTTAGCAAACACAGATACGCAGTATTTT; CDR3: CAIALLANTDTQYF
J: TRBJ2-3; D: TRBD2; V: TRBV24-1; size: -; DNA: TGTGCCACCAGTGATCAGCGGGAGCTGGGAGATACGCAGTATTTT; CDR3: CATSDQRELGDTQYF
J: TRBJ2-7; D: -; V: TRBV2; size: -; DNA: TGTGCCAGCAGTGAAGTAGGGTCACCCTACGAGCAGTACTTC; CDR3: CASSEVGSPYEQYF
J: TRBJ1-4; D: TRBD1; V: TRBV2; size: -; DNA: TGTGCCGTAAGACAGGGTGCGACTAGGAATGAAAAACTGTTTTTT; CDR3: CAVRQGATRNEKLFF
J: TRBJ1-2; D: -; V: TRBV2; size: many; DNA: TGTGCCAGCAGTGGCCCACAGGTTGATTATGGCTACACCTTC; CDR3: CASSGPQVDYGYTF
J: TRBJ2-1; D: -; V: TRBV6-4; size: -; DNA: TGTGCCAGCAGTGAGGGCGCACACAATGAGCAGTTCTTC; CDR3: CASSEGAHNEQFF
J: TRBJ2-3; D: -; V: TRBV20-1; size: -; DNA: TGCAGTGCTAGAGATCCGGCGACCACAGATACGCAGTATTTT; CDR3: CSARDPATTDTQYF
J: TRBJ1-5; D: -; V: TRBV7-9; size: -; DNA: TGTGCCAGCAGCTTAGCGGCAAGGGATCAGCCCCAGCATTTT; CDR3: CASSLAARDQPQHF
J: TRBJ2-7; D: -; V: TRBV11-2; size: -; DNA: TGTGCCAGCAGCTTAGATCAGGGGCCCTCTTACGAGCAGTACTTC; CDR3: CASSLDQGPSYEQYF
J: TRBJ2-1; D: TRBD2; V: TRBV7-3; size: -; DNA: TGTGCCAGCAGCCGAGAGGTCGGACTAGCGGGCCATGAGCAGTTCTTC; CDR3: CASSREVGLAGHEQFF
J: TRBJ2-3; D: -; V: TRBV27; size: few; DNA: TGTGCCAGCAGTTGGGGCGGTTTTGCAGATACGCAGTATTTT; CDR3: CASSWGGFADTQYF
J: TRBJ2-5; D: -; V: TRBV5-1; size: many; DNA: TGCGCCAGCATGCTTGGGATTCAAGAGACCCAGTACTTC; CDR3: CASMLGIQETQYF
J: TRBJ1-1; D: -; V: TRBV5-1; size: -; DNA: TGCGCCAGCAGCTTGGGGAACCGAGCTTTCTTT; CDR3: CASSLGNRAFF
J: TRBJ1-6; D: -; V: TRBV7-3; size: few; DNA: TGTGCCAGCAGCTCGAGTTGGAAATCACCCCTCCACTTT; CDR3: CASSSSWKSPLHF
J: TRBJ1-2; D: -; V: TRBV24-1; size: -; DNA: TGTGCCACCAGTGATTTGCACGTTCTAGGGAAGTTGTATGGCTACACCTTC; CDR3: CATSDLHVLGKLYGYTF
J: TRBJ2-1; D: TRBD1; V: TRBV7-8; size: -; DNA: TGTGCCAGCAGCTTAGGGGCAGGGGGCGGTGAGCAGTTCTTC; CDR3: CASSLGAGGGEQFF
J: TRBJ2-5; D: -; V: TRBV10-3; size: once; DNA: TGTGCCATCAGGGAACGATTAGGGGGGGCCGAGGGGGAGACCCAGTACTTC; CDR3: CAIRERLGGAEGETQYF
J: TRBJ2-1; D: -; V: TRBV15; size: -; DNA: TGTGCCACCAGCAGAGATGGGGGAATGGGAGATCAGTTCTTT; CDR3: CATSRDGGMGDQFF
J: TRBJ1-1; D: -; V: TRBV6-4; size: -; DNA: -; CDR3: CASSDSMGLSPLHFGNTEAFF
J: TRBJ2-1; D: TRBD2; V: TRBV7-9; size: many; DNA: TGTGCCAGCAGCTTAGGGCTAGCGGGGGATGAGCAGTTCTTC; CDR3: CASSLGLAGDEQFF
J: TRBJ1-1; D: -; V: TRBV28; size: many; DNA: TGTGCCAGCGGAGGGGTGTACACTGAAGCTTTCTTT; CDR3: CASGGVYTEAFF
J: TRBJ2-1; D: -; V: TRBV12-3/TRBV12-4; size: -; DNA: TGTGCCAGCAGTTTAGGTGACACCGACTACGAGCAGTTCTTC; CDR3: CASSLGDTDYEQFF
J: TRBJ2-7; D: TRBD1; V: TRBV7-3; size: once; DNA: TGTGCCAGCAGCACGGGACAGCAACCTTACGAGCAGTACTTC; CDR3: CASSTGQQPYEQYF
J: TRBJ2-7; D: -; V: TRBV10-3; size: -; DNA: TGTGCCATCAGTGAGTCGGGGCAGGGAACTACCGAGCAGTACTTC; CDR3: CAISESGQGTTEQYF
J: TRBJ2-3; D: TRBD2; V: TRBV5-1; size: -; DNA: TGCGCCAGCAGCTCCGGACTAGCGGGGGCCACGGATACGCATTATTTT; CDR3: CASSSGLAGATDTHYF
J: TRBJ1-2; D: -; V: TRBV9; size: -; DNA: TGTGCCAGCAGCGAGAGACTTGGGGACGGCTACACCTTC; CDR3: CASSERLGDGYTF
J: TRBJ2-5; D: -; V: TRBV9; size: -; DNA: TGTGCCAGCAGCGTAGTATCAGGGTTTAGTGGGGAGACCCAGTACTTC; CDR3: CASSVVSGFSGETQYF
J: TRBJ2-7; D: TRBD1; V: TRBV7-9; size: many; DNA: TGTGCCAGCAAGCGGACAGGGGGTTACGAGCAGTACTTC; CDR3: CASKRTGGYEQYF
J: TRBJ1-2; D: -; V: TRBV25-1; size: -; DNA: TGTGCCAGCAGTGATGTGGGGTCGGCTAACTATGGCTACACCTTC; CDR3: CASSDVGSANYGYTF
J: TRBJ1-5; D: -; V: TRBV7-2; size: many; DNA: TGTGCCAGCAGCTTAGTCGGGACACAGCTTAGCAATCAGCCCCAGCATTTT; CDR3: CASSLVGTQLSNQPQHF
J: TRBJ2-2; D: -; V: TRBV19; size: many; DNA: TGTGCCAGTAGTATCACCGGGGCGAACACCGGGGAGCTGTTTTTT; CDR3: CASSITGANTGELFF
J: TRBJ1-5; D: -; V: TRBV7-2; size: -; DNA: TGTGCCAGCAGTTCACTCGAGCGGATTCAGCCCCAGCATTTT; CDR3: CASSSLERIQPQHF
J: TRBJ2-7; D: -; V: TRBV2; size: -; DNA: TGTGCCAGCAGCCGGGTTTTGGAGCAGTACTTC; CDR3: CASSRVLEQYF
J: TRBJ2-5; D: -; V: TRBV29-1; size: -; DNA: TGCAGCGTTGAGGGGACTGAAAACGAAGAGACCCAGTACTTC; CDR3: CSVEGTENEETQYF
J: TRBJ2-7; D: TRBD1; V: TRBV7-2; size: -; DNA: TGTGCCAGCAGCTCCTTGGGGACAGGGGACGAGCAGTACTTC; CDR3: CASSSLGTGDEQYF
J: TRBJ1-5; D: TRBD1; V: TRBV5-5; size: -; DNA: TGTGCCAGCAGCTTGGGCCTAACGACAGGGACTCCTCAGCCCCAGCATTTT; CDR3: CASSLGLTTGTPQPQHF
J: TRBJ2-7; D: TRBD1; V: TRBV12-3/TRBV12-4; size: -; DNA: TGTGCCAGCGCTGGACAGGGGGGTCCCTACGAGCAGTACTTC; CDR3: CASAGQGGPYEQYF
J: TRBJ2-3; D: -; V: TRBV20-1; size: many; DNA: TGCAGTGCCGGCCCCCGGGCTAGCACAGATACGCAGTATTTT; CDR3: CSAGPRASTDTQYF
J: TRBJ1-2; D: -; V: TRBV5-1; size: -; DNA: TGCGCCAGCAGCGGGAAAGGGACGGCTGGCAACTATGGCTACACCTTC; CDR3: CASSGKGTAGNYGYTF
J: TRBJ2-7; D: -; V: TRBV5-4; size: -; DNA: TGTGCCAGCAGCTTGGCCGCAGGGACACAACAGACCTACGAGCAGTACTTC; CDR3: CASSLAAGTQQTYEQYF
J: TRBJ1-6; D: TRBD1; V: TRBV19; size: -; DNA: TGTGCCAGTACCCCGGGACAGTTTAATTCACCCCTCCACTTT; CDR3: CASTPGQFNSPLHF
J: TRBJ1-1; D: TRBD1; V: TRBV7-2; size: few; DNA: TGTGCCAGCTACACAGGGGGCACTGAAGCTTTCTTT; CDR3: CASYTGGTEAFF
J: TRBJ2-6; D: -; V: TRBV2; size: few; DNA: TGTGCCAGCACTATTGACAGAGTCCGCCCTGGGGCCAACGTCCTGACTTTC; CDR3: CASTIDRVRPGANVLTF
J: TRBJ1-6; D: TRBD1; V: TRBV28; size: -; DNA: TGTGCCAGCAGCGGTGGACAGGGGGCGCGAGCGTCACCCCTCCACTTT; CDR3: CASSGGQGARASPLHF
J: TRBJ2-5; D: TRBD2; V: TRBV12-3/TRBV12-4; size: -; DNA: TGTGCCAGCAAACCCTCCCAGACTAGCGGGCTAGTCCCCCAGTACTTC; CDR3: CASKPSQTSGLVPQYF
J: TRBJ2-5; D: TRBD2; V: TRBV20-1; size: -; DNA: TGCAGTGCTAGGGTAGCGGGGGGGGGGGAGACCCAGTACTTC; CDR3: CSARVAGGGETQYF